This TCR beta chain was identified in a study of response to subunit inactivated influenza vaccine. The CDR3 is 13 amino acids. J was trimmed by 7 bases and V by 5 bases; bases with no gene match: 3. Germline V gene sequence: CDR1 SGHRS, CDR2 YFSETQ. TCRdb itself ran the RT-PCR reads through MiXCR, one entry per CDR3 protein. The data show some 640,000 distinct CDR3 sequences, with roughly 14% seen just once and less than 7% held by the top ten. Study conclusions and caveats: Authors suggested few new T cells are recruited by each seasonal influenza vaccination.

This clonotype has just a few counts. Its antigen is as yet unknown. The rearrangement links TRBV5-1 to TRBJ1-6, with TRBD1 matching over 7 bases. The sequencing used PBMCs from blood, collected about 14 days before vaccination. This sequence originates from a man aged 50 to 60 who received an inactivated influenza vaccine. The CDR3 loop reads CASSRDSNSPLHF. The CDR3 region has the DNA TGCGCCAGCAGTCGGGACAGCAATTCACCCCTCCACTTT.